A single sample gave rise to the 15 T cell receptor beta chains below, sequenced in a study of T cells in Graves' hyperthyroidism and ophthalmopathy. Amplification of TCR beta CDR3 regions was performed using RNA transcripts as template. When the TCR CDR3 underwent first-round RT-PCR, the HTBI primer set was used. TCRdb re-called the multiplex PCR reads through MiXCR, storing one row per CDR3 protein. The sample records some 800,000 distinct CDR3 sequences, over 35% being singletons. Sequenced sample: blood. The receptors stem from a man aged 18-30 years with Graves' hyperthyroidism.

In the case of this clonotype: Since no conserved phenylalanine or tryptophan closes the CDR3, a read error is the likely cause. The DNA is left out, because the CDR3 cannot be placed on it with certainty; the CDR3 is given as TCRdb lists it. The rearrangement uses TRBV7-6 and TRBJ1-3. Including both end residues, the CDR3 is 8 amino acids long. CDR1 and CDR2 (germline): SGHVS, FNYEAQ. Here the CDR3 reads CASSLANT.

This clonotype was seen ten or more times. The rearrangement uses TRBV29-1 and TRBJ2-2; TRBD2 matches at 12 bases. The CDR3 has 15 residues. The germline gives CDR1 SQVTM, CDR2 ANQGSEA. V gave up 4 bases and J gave up 3 bases; unmatched junction bases: 3. The CDR3 DNA is TGCAGCGTTGCGGGACTAGCGGGCTACACCGGGGAGCTGTTTTTT. Its protein is CSVAGLAGYTGELFF.

This clonotype was seen repeatedly, ten times or more. J is TRBJ2-5 and V is TRBV7-2; 7 positions match TRBD2. The V segment lost 8 bases and the J segment 7 bases; nucleotides outside the gene matches: 1. Germline values: CDR1 SGHTA, CDR2 FQGNSA. This CDR3 spans 10 amino acids. In DNA, the CDR3 is TGTGCCAGCGGGGAGGGGACCCAGTACTTC. Amino acids: CASGEGTQYF.

On this clonotype itself: At one of its ends the junction is not consistent with the germline gene, which may arise from a read error. The genes are TRBV9 and TRBJ2-2; 9 bases agree with TRBD1. The CDR3 sequence is 17 residues long. The V gene's germline CDR1 is SGDLS and CDR2 YYNGEE. The CDR3, as DNA: TGTGCCAGCAGCGTAGCTGAGGGACAGGGAGACACCGGGGAGCTGCTTTTT. It codes for CASSVAEGQGDTGELLF.

This clonotype showed up many times. The rearrangement joins TRBV7-9 to TRBJ2-5; D is perhaps TRBD2 (5 bases). V was trimmed by 5 bases and J by 5 bases, leaving 12 bases between them. The CDR3 spans 13 residues. Germline-derived CDR1 and CDR2 are SEHNR and FQNEAQ (reference sequence). The CDR3 is CASSPGSGETQYF. In DNA, the CDR3 is TGTGCCAGCAGCCCTGGGAGTGGGGAGACCCAGTACTTC.

The count of this clonotype is one. The chain joins TRBV2 to TRBJ1-6; D remains ambiguous. Trimming shortened V by 5 bases and J by 16 bases, and 15 bases separated the two germline ends. This CDR3 has 12 residues. Looked up from germline, CDR1 is SNHLY and CDR2 is FYNNEI. The CDR3 nucleotides read TGTGCCAGCAGTTTACGCCCCCCCTTACTCCACTTT. Translation gives CASSLRPPLLHF.

This clonotype came up a few times. J is TRBJ1-6 and V is TRBV9; 8 bases map to TRBD1. The CDR3 runs 17 residues. The germline gives CDR1 SGDLS, CDR2 YYNGEE. V lost 0 bases and J lost 4; bases outside the gene matches: 6. This CDR3 reads CASSVGGQAHYNSPLHF. CDR3 DNA sequence: TGTGCCAGCAGCGTAGGGGGACAGGCACATTATAATTCACCCCTCCACTTT.

A note on this clonotype: Since a much larger clone is just one base distant, this may be a read error. The genes are TRBV11-3 and TRBJ1-5, with TRBD1 as a possible D gene (5 bases). The CDR3 is made up of 15 amino acids. The V gene's germline CDR1 is SGHNT and CDR2 YENEEA. The chain's CDR3 is CARSLSTAGRQPQHF. In DNA form, the CDR3 reads TGTGCCCGCAGCTTAAGTACGGCAGGGAGACAGCCCCAGCATTTT.

In its sample, this clonotype was seen many times. This chain uses TRBV19 with TRBJ1-1; D is unresolved. CDR1 is LNHDA, CDR2 SQIVND, per germline (reference sequence). Trimming cost V 5 bases and J 3 bases, with 13 bases left between them. The CDR3 sequence is 14 residues long. CDR3 coding DNA: TGTGCCAGTAGTGATCTGGGGTCCTACACTGAAGCTTTCTTT. Its protein is CASSDLGSYTEAFF.

V and J are TRBV29-1 and TRBJ2-2, with 7 bases lining up with TRBD1. Germline V gene data show CDR1 as SQVTM and CDR2 as ANQGSEA. Trimming at V came to 8 bases and at J to 0 bases, leaving 3 bases not matched to a gene. The CDR3 extends over 13 amino acids. For the CDR3, the DNA is TGCAGCTCAGGGGGATCGAACACCGGGGAGCTGTTTTTT. It specifies CSSGGSNTGELFF.

This clonotype came up many times. V usage is TRBV20-1 and J usage is TRBJ2-5; 7 bases agree with TRBD2. The germline CDR1 and CDR2 sequences are DFQATT and SNEGSKA (reference sequence). The length of the CDR3 is 16 residues. After removal of 0 bases from V and 1 base from J, the junction contained 8 bases not matched to a gene. CDR3 protein: CSARDPRDYRQETQYF. The CDR3 region has the DNA TGCAGTGCTAGAGATCCACGGGACTATCGCCAAGAGACCCAGTACTTC.

This rearrangement joins TRBV4-1 to TRBJ2-7, with 10 bases aligning to TRBD2. There are 17 residues in the CDR3. V trimming: 0 bases; J trimming: 6 bases; junction bases outside the gene matches: 11. Germline V gene sequence: CDR1 MGHRA, CDR2 YSYEKL. The CDR3 protein is CASSQELAGGQALEQYF. In DNA form, the CDR3 reads TGCGCCAGCAGCCAAGAATTAGCGGGGGGCCAGGCCCTCGAGCAGTACTTC.

The sample holds many counts of this clonotype. One end of the junction varies from germline; a read error may be responsible. This chain joins TRBV29-1 and TRBJ1-1; D gene unclear. This CDR3 contains 13 residues. CDR1 is SQVTM, CDR2 ANQGSEA, per germline. The CDR3 nucleotides read TGCAGCGTTAAAGACTGGATTAACACTGAAGCTTTCTTT. As protein: CSVKDWINTEAFF. Based on the CDR3 plus reference TRBV29-1 and TRBJ1-1, the full variable domain is SAVISQKPSRDICQRGTSLTIQCQVDSQVTMMFWYRQQPGQSLTLIATANQGSEATYESGFVIDKFPISRPNLTFSTLTVSNMSPEDSSIYLCSVKDWINTEAFFGQGTRLTVV.

A remark on this clonotype: At one end the junction does not follow the germline gene, possibly because of a read error. The chain is built from TRBV6-2 or TRBV6-3 and TRBJ1-6; 7 nucleotides match TRBD1. Germline V gives CDR1 MNHEY, CDR2 SVGEGT. The CDR3 contains 15 residues. The DNA of the CDR3 is TGTGCCATCAGTGGAGGGACAGCGGCGAATTCACCCCTCCACTTT. Residues: CAISGGTAANSPLHF.

V usage is TRBV2 and J usage is TRBJ2-1; 10 positions agree with TRBD2. The V and J ends lost 6 bases and 2 bases, in that order; junction bases with no gene match: 4. Germline V gene data show CDR1 as SNHLY and CDR2 as FYNNEI. The CDR3 sequence is 15 residues long. The CDR3 DNA reads as TGTGCCAGCAGCCCAACTAGCGGGGCCTACAATGAGCAGTTCTTC. Its translation is CASSPTSGAYNEQFF.